The present T cell receptor beta chain was sequenced within a study of blood T cell repertoires in COVID-19. As for the study in general: There were acute and convalescent COVID-19 samples, and they came from the United States, Italy and Spain. Nucleic acid was either cDNA or gDNA, and it came from T cells, B-cell-depleted T cells, or PBMCs.

Per the original methods: Reference gene primer amplification gave estimated nucleated cell counts. Data came from immunoSEQ multiplex PCR; TCRdb stores just in-frame clones and leaves some out. V and J calls and clone size follow that table, whereas D and trimming were derived from the DNA. The sample has about 120,000 clones; roughly 89% are singletons. Germline V gene lookup returns CDR1 SGHVS and CDR2 FQNEAQ. V shed 2 bases and J shed 2 bases, with 10 bases lying between them. The CDR3 extends over 15 amino acids. The receptor was derived from a woman in her fifties or sixties with acute or convalescent COVID-19. Sequenced material: peripheral blood. V usage is TRBV7-8 and J usage is TRBJ2-1; TRBD1 is a possible D gene (6 bases). As DNA, the CDR3 is TGTGCCAGCAGCTTACTTGGACAGACCTACAATGAGCAGTTCTTC. Translating it yields CASSLLGQTYNEQFF. The full variable domain, completed using reference TRBV7-8 and TRBJ2-1, is GAGVSQSPRYKVAKRGQDVALRCDPISGHVSLFWYQQALGQGPEFLTYFQNEAQLDKSGLPSDRFFAERPEGSVSTLKIQRTQQEDSAVYLCASSLLGQTYNEQFFGPGTRLTVL.